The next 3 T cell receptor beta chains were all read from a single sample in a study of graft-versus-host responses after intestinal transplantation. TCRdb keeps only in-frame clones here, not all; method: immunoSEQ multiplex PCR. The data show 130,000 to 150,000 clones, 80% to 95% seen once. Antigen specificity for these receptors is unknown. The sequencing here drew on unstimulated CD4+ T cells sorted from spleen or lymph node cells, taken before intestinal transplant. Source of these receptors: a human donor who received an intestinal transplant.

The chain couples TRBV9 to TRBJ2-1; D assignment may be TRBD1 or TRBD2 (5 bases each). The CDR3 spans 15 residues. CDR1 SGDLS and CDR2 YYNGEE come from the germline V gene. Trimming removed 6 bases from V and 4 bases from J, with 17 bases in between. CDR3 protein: CASTSGTRNYNEQFF. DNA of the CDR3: TGTGCCAGCACCTCCGGGACCAGGAATTACAATGAGCAGTTCTTC.

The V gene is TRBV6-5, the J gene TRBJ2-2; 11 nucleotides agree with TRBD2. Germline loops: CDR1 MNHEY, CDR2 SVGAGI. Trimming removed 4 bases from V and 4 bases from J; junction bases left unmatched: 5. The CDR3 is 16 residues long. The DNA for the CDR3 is TGTGCCAGCAGTTTACTAGCGGGGGTCGCCACCGGGGAGCTGTTTTTT. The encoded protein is CASSLLAGVATGELFF.

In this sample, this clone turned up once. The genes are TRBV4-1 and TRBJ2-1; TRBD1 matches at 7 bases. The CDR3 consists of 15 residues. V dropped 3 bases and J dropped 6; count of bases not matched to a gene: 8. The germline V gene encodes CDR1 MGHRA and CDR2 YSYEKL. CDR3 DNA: TGCGCCAGCAGCCACGCTGACAGGGATGCCAATGAGCAGTTCTTC. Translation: CASSHADRDANEQFF.